This TCR beta chain was obtained from a study of regulatory T cells in long-lasting Graves disease (dated by TCRdb to the early 2020s). A note on the overall study: Newly diagnosed Graves' disease patients had taken antithyroid drugs for less than 3 months. Peripheral blood TCR sequencing and RNA sequencing compared persistent Graves' disease patients with newly diagnosed Graves' disease patients. The study was conducted in China and was registered as a clinical trial. A total of about 33 samples underwent TCR sequencing, from about 13 patients with persistent Graves' disease and approximately 20 patients with newly diagnosed Graves' disease. Findings and caveats that apply to the study as a whole: Only the TCR beta chain was sequenced and analyzed. The study examined only peripheral blood because the primary lesion, thyroid tissue, could not be accessed. Lower TCR Shannon entropy and fewer highly expanded clones were observed in persistent Graves' disease patients than in newly diagnosed patients, which suggested clonal expansion. Persistent patients shared more public clonotypes among themselves (around 3,000) than newly diagnosed patients did (approximately 970). Persistent disease showed preferential use of TRBV28, TRBJ1-2 and TRBJ2-5, whereas newly diagnosed disease favored TRBV20-1 and TRBJ2-1. As a limitation, the authors acknowledged that the small sample size may reduce accuracy.

The sample holds many counts of this clonotype. Its antigen is not yet known. No qualities accompany the bases; no much larger clone lies one base away. Library method: multiplex PCR. The sample was run on an Illumina HiSeq 4000. iRepertoire HTBI primers and Arm-PCR amplification of CDR3 regions were used to construct TCR beta libraries. Before sequencing, the PCR products went through gel purification. The study's own analysis went as follows. Across samples, around 58 TRBV and roughly 13 TRBJ segments were identified and used for gene usage analysis of CDR3 amino acid clonotypes. COPE and FqMerger were used to merge filtered high-quality paired reads into contigs. BLAST was used to align contigs to IMGT TRBV, TRBD and TRBJ reference genes, and CDR3 was defined according to IMGT. Highly expanded clones were defined as clonotypes with a frequency above 0.1%. Shannon entropy was used to measure repertoire diversity, and the Gini coefficient was used to measure V-J evenness. A clonotype found in more than one individual was treated as public. TCRdb's own reprocessing of the public reads used fastp at Q25 and MiXCR and kept productive beta chains. Entries that share a CDR3 protein sequence are merged under the most common genes and DNA. TCRdb, rather than the study authors, made the V and J calls. The sample data list some 490,000 distinct CDR3 sequences, and around 13% of these were observed just once. Jointly, the top ten make up approximately 9.6% of the sample.

There are 14 amino acids in the CDR3, from cysteine to phenylalanine inclusive. Just the 42-base CDR3 DNA is kept, in frame starting at base 1. In the germline V gene, CDR1 corresponds to SGHRS and CDR2 to YFSETQ. V is cut by 0 bases and J by 3 bases, and the space between the germline ends is 7 bases. The time point label, as the study defines it: newly diagnosed GD, antithyroid drugs for less than 3 months. For both TCR sequencing and RNA sequencing, RNA was extracted from PBMCs in TRIzol. Graves' disease was diagnosed according to American Thyroid Association guidelines. The patients came from an endocrinology department in Xi'an, China. Each patient gave roughly 10 milliliters of peripheral blood, collected in an EDTA anticoagulant tube. Ficoll Paque Plus density gradient separation was used to isolate PBMCs, and no further T cell sorting was done. An Agilent 2100 Bioanalyzer and agarose gel were used to check RNA quality, and a NanoDrop 2000 was used to measure RNA concentration.

These data were also filed under a second study, of T cells in Graves' hyperthyroidism and ophthalmopathy. As the second study states: A patient counted as having stable Graves' hyperthyroidism if no progression to ophthalmopathy occurred over 18 months of follow-up. Hyperthyroidism patients were newly diagnosed, had a disease duration of under 2 months, and were aged 18 to 65 years. Patients with uncontrolled infections, other autoimmune diseases, pregnancy or lactation were excluded. Diagnoses were based on clinical symptoms, serum thyroxine and TRAb, thyroid ultrasound and orbital computed tomography. For the first round of RT-PCR on the TCR CDR3, the HTBI primer set was used together with the Qiagen OneStep RT-PCR kit. Blood samples also contained most of the expanded thyroid clonotypes (frequency above 0.001), which suggests that blood repertoires may reflect thyroid immune responses. A model built on a 13 V-J signature distinguished ophthalmopathy from stable hyperthyroidism, reaching 87.88% sensitivity and about 81% specificity in cross-validation and 80%/75% in testing. During validation, the model predicted progression to ophthalmopathy a median of roughly six months ahead of onset, with around 71% sensitivity and 72.22% specificity. To identify distinguishing TCR V-J signatures, a discovery cohort of 90 to 100 patients was used, comprising under 45 with Graves' ophthalmopathy and approximately 57 with stable Graves' hyperthyroidism. Prospective prediction of ophthalmopathy was tested in an independent validation cohort consisting of 18 hyperthyroidism patients and approximately 16 patients who later progressed to ophthalmopathy. For training and testing, the approximately 92 patients in the discovery cohort were randomly divided in a 7:3 ratio. In addition, the study compared T-cell repertoires in thyroid tissue and in blood from a handful of Graves' hyperthyroidism patients. After sampling, hyperthyroidism patients received methimazole starting at 30 mg daily, and ophthalmopathy patients received high-dose intravenous methylprednisolone. Libraries were constructed in a second round of multiplex PCR, after which size selection and purification were performed. Paired-end sequencing of the libraries was performed with 100 bp reads on an Illumina HiSeq2000. SOAPnuke was used to process the raw data, throwing out any read that contained adapters or uncalled bases, had a mean Phred below 15, or lacked an exact constant-primer or identifier match. High-quality paired reads were merged using COPE v1.2.5, and each unique nucleotide sequence was defined as a clonotype. MiTCR v1.1 was used to align the clonotypes against IMGT TRBV, TRBD and TRBJ reference segments. The analysis was restricted to V-J combinations with a frequency above 0.0001, which together covered 99.2% of the repertoires. The TCS score was defined as the ratio of F50 (clonal expansion) to E x V (chaos), calculated using BLOSUM62-based TCRdist between CDR3 peptides within each V-J. Welch's t-statistics and random forest reduced roughly 540 V-J features to 13, which were used in a naive Bayes classifier (R e1071). Sample size was not statistically predetermined, and blinding of investigators to group allocation was not performed. TCR Vbeta CDR3 sequencing of 135 peripheral blood samples (over 40 ophthalmopathy, under 80 hyperthyroidism and approximately 17 progressor patients) is reported in the paper.

This specimen consisted of peripheral blood mononuclear cells (PBMCs), obtained at new diagnosis, from a patient treated with antithyroid drugs. The clonotype was recovered from a woman in her twenties or thirties with Graves disease. Donor details come from another sample of the same person, matched by shared clones. The chain uses TRBV5-1 and TRBJ2-1, and possibly TRBD1, on 5 matching bases. The nucleotide sequence is TGCGCCAGCAGCTTGGGACAGAACTACAATGAGCAGTTCTTC. Its protein reads: CASSLGQNYNEQFF.